This record looks at one T cell receptor (beta chain) sequence and its context. The data belong to a study of blood T cell repertoires in COVID-19. Looking at the study overall: Samples came from the United States, Italy and Spain, spanning acute and convalescent COVID-19. T cells, B-cell-depleted T cells, or PBMCs supplied cDNA or gDNA.

V was shortened by 7 bases and J by 0 bases, with 9 bases between the two germline ends. The CDR3 extends over 13 amino acids. In the authors' workflow: Researchers report that nucleated cell counts were estimated from reference gene primer amplification. This table comes from immunoSEQ multiplex PCR, and its TCRdb copy is limited to in-frame clones, with some not included. V, J and clone size are taken as reported in that table, and D and trimming were inferred from the DNA itself. The sample lists approximately 360,000 clones; roughly nine tenths were seen once. The V gene is TRBV12-3 or TRBV12-4, the J gene TRBJ1-2; TRBD1 might be the D (6 bases). Sequencing input: peripheral blood. The sequence was obtained from a man aged 40-49 years with acute or convalescent COVID-19. The DNA for the CDR3 is TGTGCCAGCACCCGGGACACTAACTATGGCTACACCTTC. Its translation: CASTRDTNYGYTF.